What follows are 8 T cell receptor beta chains derived from one specimen sequenced in a study of OX40 agonist ivuxolimab in advanced cancers. Produced via immunoSEQ multiplex PCR; TCRdb's table is partial and in-frame only. This table holds 74,000 or so clones, around 85% found once. The specimen was CD4+ or CD8+ T cells sorted from blood, collected in a trial of the OX40 agonist ivuxolimab. The receptors originated from an adult with an advanced solid tumor such as melanoma, head and neck, liver or kidney cancer.

The rearrangement joins TRBV6-5 to TRBJ1-2; a weak D match, TRBD1 (5 bases). Germline CDR1 is MNHEY and CDR2 is SVGAGI. Trimming pared 5 bases from V and 4 bases from J, leaving 14 bases between. The CDR3 spans 14 residues. The CDR3 nucleotides read TGTGCCAGCAGTCCGAAGCGGCAGGGCTATGGCTACACCTTC. It encodes CASSPKRQGYGYTF.

The chain links TRBV5-3 to TRBJ1-5; 9 bases align to TRBD1. TRBV5-3 is flagged as an ORF with uncertain function. V shed 4 bases and J 0 bases; nucleotides not matched to a gene: 11. The CDR3 has 18 amino acids. Written as DNA, the CDR3 is TGTGCCAGAAGCCAAGGACAGGGGCCATTTTATAGCAATCAGCCCCAGCATTTT. Translated: CARSQGQGPFYSNQPQHF.

By share, this clone ranks as medium-sized. V is TRBV25-1 and J is TRBJ1-5, with D possibly matching TRBD1 (6 bases). V shed 6 bases and J shed 0 bases, with 9 bases lying between them. CDR3 length equals 14 residues. The germline V gene encodes CDR1 MGHDK and CDR2 SYGVNS. The CDR3 region is CASRGGNSNQPQHF. CDR3 bases: TGTGCCAGCAGAGGGGGGAATAGCAATCAGCCCCAGCATTTT.

The chain couples TRBV9 to TRBJ2-2; maybe TRBD2 (5 bases). Per the germline V gene, CDR1 is SGDLS and CDR2 is YYNGEE. The CDR3 is 16 amino acids. Trimming left V 3 bases short and J 3 bases short, with 15 bases between. The CDR3 region is CASSARSGLDTGELFF. CDR3 bases: TGTGCCAGCAGCGCCAGAAGCGGTTTGGACACCGGGGAGCTGTTTTTT.

The chain links TRBV2 to TRBJ1-6; D unclear. The germline V gene has CDR1 SNHLY and CDR2 FYNNEI. CDR3 length: 14 residues. Trimming cost V 5 bases and J 5 bases, with 10 bases left between them. Written as DNA, the CDR3 is TGTGCCAGCAGTACGACACTTGATAATTCACCCCTCCACTTT. It is translated as CASSTTLDNSPLHF. Supplemented by reference TRBV2 and TRBJ1-6, the full variable domain reads EPEVTQTPSHQVTQMGQEVILRCVPISNHLYFYWYRQILGQKVEFLVSFYNNEISEKSEIFDDQFSVERPDGSNFTLKIRSTKLEDSAMYFCASSTTLDNSPLHFGNGTRLTVT.

The CDR3 sequence is CASSVDGNYEQYF. CDR3 DNA: TGTGCCAGCAGCGTTGACGGAAACTACGAGCAGTACTTC. V usage is TRBV9 and J usage is TRBJ2-7; D unresolved. The CDR3 loop spans 13 amino acids. V was clipped by 2 bases and J by 3 bases, with 9 bases between them. Germline CDR1 and CDR2: SGDLS and YYNGEE. Combining the CDR3 with reference TRBV9 and TRBJ2-7 gives the whole variable domain DSGVTQTPKHLITATGQRVTLRCSPRSGDLSVYWYQQSLDQGLQFLIQYYNGEERAKGNILERFSAQQFPDLHSELNLSSLELGDSALYFCASSVDGNYEQYFGPGTRLTVT.

The chain is built from TRBV10-3 and TRBJ2-7; D is perhaps TRBD1 (6 bases). Germline CDR1 is ENHRY and CDR2 is SYGVKD. This CDR3 contains 14 residues. V was clipped by 3 bases and J by 0 bases, with 9 bases between them. DNA of the CDR3: TGTGCCATCAGTGAAAGGACAGACTCCTACGAGCAGTACTTC. Protein product: CAISERTDSYEQYF.

The chain links TRBV5-4 to TRBJ2-3; D gene ambiguous. This CDR3 comprises 13 residues. V shed 4 bases and J shed 4 bases, with 10 bases lying between them. CDR1 is SGHNT, CDR2 YYREEE, per germline (reference sequence). The CDR3: CASSQTGSDTQYF. Written as DNA, the CDR3 is TGTGCCAGCAGCCAGACTGGGTCAGATACGCAGTATTTT.